This T cell receptor beta chain was retrieved from a study of cytomegalovirus exposure and HLA in healthy donors. 60 Vbeta and 13 Jbeta primers were used in PCR. The table came from immunoSEQ multiplex PCR; TCRdb's copy has only in-frame clones and leaves some out. This sample has approximately 170,000 clones, with 77% found just once. Turning to this clone: Its antigen is undetermined.

Germline V gene lookup returns CDR1 SGHDT and CDR2 YYEEEE. This CDR3 contains 13 residues. The J segment lost 15 bases and the V segment lost 1 base, leaving 5 bases of the junction unmatched. Study-wide results and caveats: CMV antigen specificity of a few CMV-associated chains was confirmed in vitro.

Input material: PBMCs. This TCR was recovered from a male donor in good health and CMV-seropositive. The gene calls are TRBV5-6 and TRBJ2-1; 12 bases agree with TRBD2. The CDR3 spells CASSLLAGGLLFF. The CDR3 coding sequence is TGTGCCAGCAGCTTGCTAGCGGGGGGGCTGCTGTTCTTC.